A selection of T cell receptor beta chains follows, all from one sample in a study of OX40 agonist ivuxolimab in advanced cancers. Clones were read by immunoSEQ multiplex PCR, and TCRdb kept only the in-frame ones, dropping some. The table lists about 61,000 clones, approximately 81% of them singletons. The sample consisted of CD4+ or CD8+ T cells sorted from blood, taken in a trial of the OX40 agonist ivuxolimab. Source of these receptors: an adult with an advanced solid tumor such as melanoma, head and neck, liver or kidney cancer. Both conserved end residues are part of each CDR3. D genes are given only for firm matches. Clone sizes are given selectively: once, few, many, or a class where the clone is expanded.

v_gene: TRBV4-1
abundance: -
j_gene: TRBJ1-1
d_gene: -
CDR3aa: CASSQPGRWGAFF
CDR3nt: TGCGCCAGCAGCCAACCGGGGCGCTGGGGGGCTTTCTTT

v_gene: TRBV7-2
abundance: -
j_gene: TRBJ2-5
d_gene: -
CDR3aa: CASSSDWEETQYF
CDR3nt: TGTGCCAGCAGCTCGGACTGGGAGGAGACCCAGTACTTC

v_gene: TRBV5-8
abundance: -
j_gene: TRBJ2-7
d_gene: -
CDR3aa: CASSLSRVANEQYF
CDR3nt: TGTGCCAGCAGCTTATCGAGGGTTGCCAACGAGCAGTACTTC

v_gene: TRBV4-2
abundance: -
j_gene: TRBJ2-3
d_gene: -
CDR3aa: CASSQEPAERTDTQYF
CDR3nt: TGTGCCAGCAGCCAAGAACCAGCGGAGCGGACAGATACGCAGTATTTT

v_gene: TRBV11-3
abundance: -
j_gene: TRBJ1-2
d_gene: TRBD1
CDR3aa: CASSHRGLRYGYTF
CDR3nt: TGTGCCAGCAGCCACAGGGGGCTGCGCTATGGCTACACCTTC

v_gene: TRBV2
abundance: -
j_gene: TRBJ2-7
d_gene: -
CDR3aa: CASSESEGPRVDEQYF
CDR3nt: TGTGCCAGCAGTGAAAGTGAGGGGCCTAGGGTGGACGAGCAGTACTTC

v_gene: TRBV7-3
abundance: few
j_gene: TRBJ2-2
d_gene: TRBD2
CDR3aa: CASSLTVAGGTGELFF
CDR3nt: TGTGCCAGCAGCTTAACGGTAGCGGGAGGCACCGGGGAGCTGTTTTTT

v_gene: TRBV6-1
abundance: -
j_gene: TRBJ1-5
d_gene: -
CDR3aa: CASSEAGRGSQPQHF
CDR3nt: TGTGCCAGCAGTGAAGCAGGCAGGGGTAGTCAGCCCCAGCATTTT

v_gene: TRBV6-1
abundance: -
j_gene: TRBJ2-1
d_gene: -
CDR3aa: CARGVGNNEQFF
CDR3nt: TGTGCCAGGGGGGTAGGGAACAATGAGCAGTTCTTC

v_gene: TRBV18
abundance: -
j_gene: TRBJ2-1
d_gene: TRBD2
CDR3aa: CASSRTSGGNSEQFF
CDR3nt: TGTGCCAGCTCGAGGACTAGCGGGGGTAACAGTGAGCAGTTCTTC

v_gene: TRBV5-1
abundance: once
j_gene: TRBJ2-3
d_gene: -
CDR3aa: CASSLGGADTQYF
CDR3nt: TGCGCCAGCAGCTTGGGAGGGGCAGATACGCAGTATTTT

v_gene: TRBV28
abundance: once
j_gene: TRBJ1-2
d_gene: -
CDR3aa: CASSLLGGYYGYTF
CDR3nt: TGTGCCAGCAGTCTCCTGGGGGGCTACTATGGCTACACCTTC

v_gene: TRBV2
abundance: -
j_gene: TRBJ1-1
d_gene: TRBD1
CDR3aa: CASIRGGEDTEAFF
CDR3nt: TGTGCCAGCATTCGAGGGGGCGAGGACACTGAAGCTTTCTTT

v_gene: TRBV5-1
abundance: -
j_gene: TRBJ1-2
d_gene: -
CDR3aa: CASSPGRILNYGYTF
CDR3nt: TGCGCCAGCAGCCCCGGCAGGATCCTAAACTATGGCTACACCTTC

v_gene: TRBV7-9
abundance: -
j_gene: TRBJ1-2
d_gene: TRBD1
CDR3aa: CASSNPDRGYGYTF
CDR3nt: TGTGCCAGCAGCAACCCGGACAGGGGCTATGGCTACACCTTC

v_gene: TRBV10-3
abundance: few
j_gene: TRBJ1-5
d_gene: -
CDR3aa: CAISESEGVNQPQHF
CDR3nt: TGTGCCATCAGTGAGTCTGAGGGGGTCAATCAGCCCCAGCATTTT

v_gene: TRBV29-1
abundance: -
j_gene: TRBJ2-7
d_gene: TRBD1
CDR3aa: CSAQDRDDEQYF
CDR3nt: TGCAGCGCCCAGGACAGGGACGACGAGCAGTACTTC

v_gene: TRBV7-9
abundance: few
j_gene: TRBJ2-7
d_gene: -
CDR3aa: CASSSPVGEQYF
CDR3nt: TGTGCCAGCAGCTCGCCGGTCGGCGAGCAGTACTTC

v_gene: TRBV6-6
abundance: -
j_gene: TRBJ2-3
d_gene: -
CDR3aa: CASRASNTDTQYF
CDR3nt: TGTGCCAGCAGAGCGAGTAACACAGATACGCAGTATTTT

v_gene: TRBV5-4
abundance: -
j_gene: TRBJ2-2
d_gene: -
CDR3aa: CASSTDLQNTGELFF
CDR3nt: TGTGCCAGCAGCACGGACCTACAGAACACCGGGGAGCTGTTTTTT

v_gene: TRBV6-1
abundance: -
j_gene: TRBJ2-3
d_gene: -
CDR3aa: CASSEWSVEADTQYF
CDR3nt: TGTGCCAGCAGTGAATGGTCAGTGGAGGCAGATACGCAGTATTTT

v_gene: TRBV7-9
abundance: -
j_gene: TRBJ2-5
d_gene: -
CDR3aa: CASSPPSETQYF
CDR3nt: TGTGCCAGCAGCCCGCCGTCGGAGACCCAGTACTTC